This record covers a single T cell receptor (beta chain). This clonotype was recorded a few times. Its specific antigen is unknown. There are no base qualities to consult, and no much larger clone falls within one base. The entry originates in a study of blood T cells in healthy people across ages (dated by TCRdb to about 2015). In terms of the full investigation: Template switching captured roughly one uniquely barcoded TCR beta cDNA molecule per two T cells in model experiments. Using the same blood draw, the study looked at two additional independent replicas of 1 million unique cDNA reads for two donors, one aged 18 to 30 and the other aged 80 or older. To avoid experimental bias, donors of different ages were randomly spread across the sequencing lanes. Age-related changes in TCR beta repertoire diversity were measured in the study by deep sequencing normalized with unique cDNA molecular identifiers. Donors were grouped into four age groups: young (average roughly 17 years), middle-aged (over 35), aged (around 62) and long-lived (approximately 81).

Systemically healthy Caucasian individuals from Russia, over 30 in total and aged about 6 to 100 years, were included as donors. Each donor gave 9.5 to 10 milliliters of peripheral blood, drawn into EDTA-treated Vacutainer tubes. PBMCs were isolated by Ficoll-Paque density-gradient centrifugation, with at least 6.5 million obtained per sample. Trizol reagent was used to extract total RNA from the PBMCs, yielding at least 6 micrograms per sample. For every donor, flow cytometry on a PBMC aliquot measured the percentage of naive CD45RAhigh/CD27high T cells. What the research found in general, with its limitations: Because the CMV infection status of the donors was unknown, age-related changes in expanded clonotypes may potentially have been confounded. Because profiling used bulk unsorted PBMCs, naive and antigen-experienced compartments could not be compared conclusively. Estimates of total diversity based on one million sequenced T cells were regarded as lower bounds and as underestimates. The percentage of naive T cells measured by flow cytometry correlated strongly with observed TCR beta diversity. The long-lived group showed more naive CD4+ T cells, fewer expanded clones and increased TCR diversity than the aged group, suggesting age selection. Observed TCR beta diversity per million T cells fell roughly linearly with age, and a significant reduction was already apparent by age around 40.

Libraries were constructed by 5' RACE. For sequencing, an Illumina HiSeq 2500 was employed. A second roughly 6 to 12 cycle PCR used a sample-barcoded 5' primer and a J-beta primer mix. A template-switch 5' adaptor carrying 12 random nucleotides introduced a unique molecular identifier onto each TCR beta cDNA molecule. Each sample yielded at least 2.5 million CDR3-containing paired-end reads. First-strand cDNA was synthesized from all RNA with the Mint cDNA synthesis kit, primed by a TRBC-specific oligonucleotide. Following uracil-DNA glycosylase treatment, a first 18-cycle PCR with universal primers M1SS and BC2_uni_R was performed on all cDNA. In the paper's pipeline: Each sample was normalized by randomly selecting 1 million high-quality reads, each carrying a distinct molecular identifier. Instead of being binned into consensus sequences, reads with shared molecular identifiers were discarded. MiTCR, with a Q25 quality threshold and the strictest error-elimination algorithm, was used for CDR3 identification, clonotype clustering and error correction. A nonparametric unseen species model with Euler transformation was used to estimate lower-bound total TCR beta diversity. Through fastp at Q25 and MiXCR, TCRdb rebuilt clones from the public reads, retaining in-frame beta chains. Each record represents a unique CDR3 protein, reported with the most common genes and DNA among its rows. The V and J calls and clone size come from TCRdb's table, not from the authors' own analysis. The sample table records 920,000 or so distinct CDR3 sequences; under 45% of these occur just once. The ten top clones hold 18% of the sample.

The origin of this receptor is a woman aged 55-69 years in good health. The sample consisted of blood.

The CDR3 protein is CAIMPGTAYEQYF. The DNA is as follows: TGTGCCATCATGCCGGGAACAGCCTACGAGCAGTACTTC. Rearrangement joined TRBV10-3 to TRBJ2-7, and perhaps TRBD2 as D gene, on 5 matching bases. Measured from the cysteine to the phenylalanine, the CDR3 is 13 residues long. Just CDR3 DNA is preserved here, 39 bases in frame from base 1. Taken from the germline V gene, the CDR1 and CDR2 loops are ENHRY and SYGVKD. Trimming takes 7 bases from V and 2 bases from J, and the germline ends sit 12 bases apart.